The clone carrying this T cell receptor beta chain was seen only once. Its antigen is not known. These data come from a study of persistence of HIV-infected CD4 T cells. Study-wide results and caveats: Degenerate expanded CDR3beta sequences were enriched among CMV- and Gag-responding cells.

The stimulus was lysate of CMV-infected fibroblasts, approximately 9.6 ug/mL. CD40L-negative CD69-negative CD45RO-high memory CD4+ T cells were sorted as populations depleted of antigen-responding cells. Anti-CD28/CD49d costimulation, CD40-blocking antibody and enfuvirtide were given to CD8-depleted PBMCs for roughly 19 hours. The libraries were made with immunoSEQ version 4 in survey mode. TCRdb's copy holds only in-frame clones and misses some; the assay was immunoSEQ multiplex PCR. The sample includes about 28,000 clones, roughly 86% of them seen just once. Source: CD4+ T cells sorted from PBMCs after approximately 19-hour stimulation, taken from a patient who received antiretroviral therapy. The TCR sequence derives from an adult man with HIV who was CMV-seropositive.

The CDR3: CASSPGTGSNEQYF. The CDR3 DNA is TGTGCCAGCTCCCCGGGGACAGGGAGCAACGAGCAGTACTTC. V gene TRBV18 combines with J gene TRBJ2-7, with 9 bases that match TRBD1. CDR3 length: 14 residues. Trimming took 6 bases from V and 5 from J; bases not matched to a gene: 8. Germline loops: CDR1 KGHSH, CDR2 LQKENI.